The rows below give T cell receptor beta chains drawn from one sample of a study of identical twins. TCRdb itself ran the 5' RACE reads through MiXCR, one entry per CDR3 protein. Found here are fewer than 500,000 distinct CDR3 sequences, roughly an eighth of them singletons; the top ten hold approximately 0.98%. The sample also formed part of further work on yellow fever vaccine responses in identical twins.

Sequencing input: CD4+ T cells sorted from blood. The receptors originated from a woman between 18 and 30 years old in good health. The CDR3 runs from the conserved cysteine through the conserved F or W. D genes are given only for firm matches. Size is omitted from some rows. Given values are once, few, many or a class for expanded clones.

>TRBJ2-5|TRBV5-6|TRBD1|few
TGTGCCAGTTCCGACAGGGGGTCTGGAGAGACCCAGTACTTC
CASSDRGSGETQYF
>TRBJ2-1|TRBV5-1|TRBD2|many
TGCGCCAGCAGCTCGGGACTAGCGGCATACAATGAGCAGTTCTTC
CASSSGLAAYNEQFF
>TRBJ1-4|TRBV6-5|TRBD1|.
TGTGCCAGCAGTTACTCACAGGGGACTGAAAAACTGTTTTTT
CASSYSQGTEKLFF
>TRBJ2-1|TRBV4-3|TRBD2|.
TGCGCCAGCAGCCAAGACCCTAGCGGGAGTCCCTACAATGAGCAGTTCTTC
CASSQDPSGSPYNEQFF
>TRBJ2-7|TRBV3-1|TRBD1|.
TGTGCCAGCAGCCGCCAGACAGGGGGCTTTTACGAGCAGTACTTC
CASSRQTGGFYEQYF
>TRBJ1-2|TRBV7-9|.|few
TGTGCCAGCGGTCCGGGGTCCTATGGCTACACCTTC
CASGPGSYGYTF
>TRBJ2-7|TRBV29-1|TRBD1|.
TGCAGCGCCTGGGGGGGACAGGGGGCGGATGAGAAGTACTTC
CSAWGGQGADEKYF
>TRBJ1-1|TRBV6-2/TRBV6-3|.|.
TGTGCCATTAAGACACGGGGCGCCGTGGCTGAAGCTTTCTTT
CAIKTRGAVAEAFF
>TRBJ2-7|TRBV4-1|.|.
TGCGCCAGCAGCCAAGCGGGATCCTTAGAGCAGTACTTC
CASSQAGSLEQYF
>TRBJ2-1|TRBV27|.|few
TGTGCCAGCAGCAGGGAGAGGGCCTACAATGAGCAGTTCTTC
CASSRERAYNEQFF
>TRBJ2-3|TRBV12-5|TRBD2|.
TGTGCTAGTGGTTTAGATAGCGGGATTGATACGCAGTATTTT
CASGLDSGIDTQYF
>TRBJ2-3|TRBV20-1|TRBD2|many
TGCAGTGCTCGCAACCCGGGACTAGCGGGATCAACAGTTCAGTATTTT
CSARNPGLAGSTVQYF
>TRBJ1-6|TRBV20-1|TRBD1|.
TGCAGTGCTAGGGGAAGGGGCACCGGGACAGGGAATTCACCCCTCCACTTT
CSARGRGTGTGNSPLHF
>TRBJ1-1|TRBV7-2|TRBD1|many
TGTGCCAGCAGCCCCGGGACAGTGAACACTGAAGCTTTCTTT
CASSPGTVNTEAFF